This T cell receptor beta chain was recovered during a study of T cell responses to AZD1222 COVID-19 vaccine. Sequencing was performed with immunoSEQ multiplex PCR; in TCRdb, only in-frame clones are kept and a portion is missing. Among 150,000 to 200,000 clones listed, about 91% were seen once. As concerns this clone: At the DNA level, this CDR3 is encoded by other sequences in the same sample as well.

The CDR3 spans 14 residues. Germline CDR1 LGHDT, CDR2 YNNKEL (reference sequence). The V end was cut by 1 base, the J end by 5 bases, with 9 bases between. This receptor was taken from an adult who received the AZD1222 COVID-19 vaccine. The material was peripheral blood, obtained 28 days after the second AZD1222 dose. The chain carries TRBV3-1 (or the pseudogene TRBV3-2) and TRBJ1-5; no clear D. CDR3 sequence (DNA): TGTGCCAGCAGCCAAGCGGCCCGGGATCAGCCCCAGCATTTT. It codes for CASSQAARDQPQHF.